This TCR beta chain was sequenced for a study of blood T cell repertoires in COVID-19. Study details: Specimens from acute and convalescent COVID-19 originated in the United States, Italy and Spain. Sample material is recorded as cDNA or gDNA derived from T cells, B-cell-depleted T cells, or PBMCs.

In the original workflow: Quantification of nucleated cells was approximated via reference gene primer amplification. Repertoires were generated with immunoSEQ multiplex PCR, while TCRdb's copy carries only in-frame clones and drops some. V, J and clone size are taken as reported in that table, and D and trimming were inferred from the DNA itself. In the table there are about 87,000 clones, about 85% of which are singletons. Germline CDR1 SGHAT, CDR2 FQDESV (reference sequence). V dropped 5 bases and J dropped 6; count of bases not matched to a gene: 8. CDR3 length equals 14 residues. It was during active infection that Seattle patients were enrolled and then longitudinally followed.

The J gene is TRBJ1-2, the V gene TRBV11-1, with 8 bases fitting TRBD1. Sequencing used peripheral blood. The TCR sequence derives from a woman of 80 years or more with COVID-19, enrolled during active disease. The CDR3 protein is CASSKTQGADGYTF. Written as DNA, the CDR3 is TGTGCCAGCAGCAAGACCCAGGGGGCCGATGGCTACACCTTC.